This T cell receptor beta chain originates from a study of Ad26.COV2.S vaccination and SARS-CoV-2 variants. Germline CDR1 and CDR2: MRHNA and SNTAGT. CDR3 length: 13 amino acids. V was clipped by 2 bases and J by 7 bases, with 9 bases between them. The table came from immunoSEQ multiplex PCR; TCRdb's copy has only in-frame clones and leaves some out. Of around 170,000 clones in the sample, roughly 89% were seen once. The specimen was peripheral blood, collected after recovery from COVID-19. The chain is built from TRBV6-4 and TRBJ2-1, with D unclear. The TCR was taken from a human donor who had recovered from COVID-19. CDR3 coding DNA: TGTGCCAGCAGTGACACAAGTGGGAATGAGCAGTTCTTC. Translated: CASSDTSGNEQFF.